This T cell receptor (beta chain) was found in a study of cytomegalovirus exposure and HLA in healthy donors. For the study at large: It was reported in a later analysis that the 100 to 150 validation repertoires used the same platform as the roughly 640 first-cohort repertoires. Study outcomes and limitations: A few CMV-associated chains proved CMV antigen-specific in vitro. The investigators catalogued 150 to 200 TCR beta chains as cytomegalovirus-associated.

With regard to this clone: No antigen is known for it.

Assay used: immunoSEQ multiplex PCR; TCRdb lists only in-frame clones, some missing. This sample carries roughly 300,000 clones, around 87% of them seen once, and the ten largest clones take approximately 0.88%. These donors were members of the approximately 110-subject validation cohort, a group separate from the approximately 640-subject first cohort. This CDR3 spans 15 amino acids. The germline gives CDR1 SGHVS, CDR2 FQNEAQ. V gave up 8 bases and J gave up 2 bases; unmatched junction bases: 8. This receptor was identified in a woman between 18 and 29 years old in good health and CMV-seronegative. The V call is TRBV7-8, the J call TRBJ2-5, with 10 bases that match TRBD2. The sequenced sample was PBMCs. The DNA for the CDR3 is TGTGCCAGCGGACGAGGGACTAGCGTTCAAGAGACCCAGTACTTC. Protein: CASGRGTSVQETQYF.